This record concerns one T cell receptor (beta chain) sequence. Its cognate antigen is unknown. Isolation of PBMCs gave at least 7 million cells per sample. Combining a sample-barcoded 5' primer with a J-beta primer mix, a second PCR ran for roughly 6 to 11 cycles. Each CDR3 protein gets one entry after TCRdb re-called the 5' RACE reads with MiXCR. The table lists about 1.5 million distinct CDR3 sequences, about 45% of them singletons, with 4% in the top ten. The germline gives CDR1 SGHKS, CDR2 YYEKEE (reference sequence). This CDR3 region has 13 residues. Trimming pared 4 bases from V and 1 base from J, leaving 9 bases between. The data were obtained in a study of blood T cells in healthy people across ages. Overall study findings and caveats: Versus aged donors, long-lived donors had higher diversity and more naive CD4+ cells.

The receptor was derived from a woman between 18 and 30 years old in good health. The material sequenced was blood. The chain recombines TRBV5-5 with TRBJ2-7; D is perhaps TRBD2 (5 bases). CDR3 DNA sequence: TGTGCCAGCAGCATCGGGATTTCCTACGAGCAGTACTTC. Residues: CASSIGISYEQYF. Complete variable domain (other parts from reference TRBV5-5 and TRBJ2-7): DAGVTQSPTHLIKTRGQQVTLRCSPISGHKSVSWYQQVLGQGPQFIFQYYEKEERGRGNFPDRFSARQFPNYSSELNVNALLLGDSALYLCASSIGISYEQYFGPGTRLTVT.